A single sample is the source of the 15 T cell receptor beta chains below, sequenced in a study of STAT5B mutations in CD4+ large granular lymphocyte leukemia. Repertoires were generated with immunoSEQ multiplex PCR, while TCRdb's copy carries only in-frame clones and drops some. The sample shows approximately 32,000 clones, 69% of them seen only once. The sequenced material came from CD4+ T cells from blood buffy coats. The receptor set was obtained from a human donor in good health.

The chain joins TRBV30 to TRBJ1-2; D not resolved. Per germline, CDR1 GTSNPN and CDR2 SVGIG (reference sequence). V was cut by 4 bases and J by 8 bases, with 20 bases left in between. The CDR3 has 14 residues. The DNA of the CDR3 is TGTGCCTGGAACCCTGGGGTCTCAACCGGCGGCTACACCTTC. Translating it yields CAWNPGVSTGGYTF.

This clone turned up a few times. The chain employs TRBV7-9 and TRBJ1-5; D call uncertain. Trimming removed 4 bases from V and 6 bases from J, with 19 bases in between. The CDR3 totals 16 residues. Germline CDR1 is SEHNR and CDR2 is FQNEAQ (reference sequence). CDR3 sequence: CASSSGIGGLGQPQHF. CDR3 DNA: TGTGCCAGCAGCTCGGGGATTGGAGGGCTAGGTCAGCCCCAGCATTTT.

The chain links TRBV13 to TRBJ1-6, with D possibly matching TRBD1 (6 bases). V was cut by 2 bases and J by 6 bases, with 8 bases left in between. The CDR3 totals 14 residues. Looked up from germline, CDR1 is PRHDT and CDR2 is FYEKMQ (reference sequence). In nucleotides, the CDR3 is TGTGCCAGCAGCTTAAACAGGGCTAATTCACCCCTCCACTTT. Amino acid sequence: CASSLNRANSPLHF.

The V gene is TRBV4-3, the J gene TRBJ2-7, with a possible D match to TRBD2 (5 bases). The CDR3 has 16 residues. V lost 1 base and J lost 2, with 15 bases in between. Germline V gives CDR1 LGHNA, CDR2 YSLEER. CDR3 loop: CASSQASLPGTYEQYF. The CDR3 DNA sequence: TGCGCCAGCAGCCAAGCGTCCCTCCCGGGAACCTACGAGCAGTACTTC.

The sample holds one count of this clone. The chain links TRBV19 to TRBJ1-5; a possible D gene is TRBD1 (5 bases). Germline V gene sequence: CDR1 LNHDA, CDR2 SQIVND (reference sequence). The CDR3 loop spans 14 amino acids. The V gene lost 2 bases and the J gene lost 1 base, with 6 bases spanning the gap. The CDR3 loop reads CASSIWDSNQPQHF. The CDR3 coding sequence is TGTGCCAGTAGTATATGGGACAGCAATCAGCCCCAGCATTTT.

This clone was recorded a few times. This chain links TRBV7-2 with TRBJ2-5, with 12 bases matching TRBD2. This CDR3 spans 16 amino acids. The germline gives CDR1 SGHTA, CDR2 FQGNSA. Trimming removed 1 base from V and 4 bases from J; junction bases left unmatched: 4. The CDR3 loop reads CASSLGLAGGGETQYF. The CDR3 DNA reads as TGTGCCAGCAGCTTAGGTCTAGCGGGGGGGGGAGAGACCCAGTACTTC.

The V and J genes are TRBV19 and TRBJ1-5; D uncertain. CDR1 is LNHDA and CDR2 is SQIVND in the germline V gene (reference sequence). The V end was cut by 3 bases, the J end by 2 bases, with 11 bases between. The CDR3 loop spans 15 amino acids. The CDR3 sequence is CASSISLRGNQPQHF. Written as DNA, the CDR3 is TGTGCCAGTAGTATCTCGTTGCGTGGCAATCAGCCCCAGCATTTT.

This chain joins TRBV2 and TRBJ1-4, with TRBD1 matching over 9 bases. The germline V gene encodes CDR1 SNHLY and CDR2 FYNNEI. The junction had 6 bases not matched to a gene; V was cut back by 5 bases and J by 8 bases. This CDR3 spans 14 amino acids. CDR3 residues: CASSPGQGREKLFF. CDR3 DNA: TGTGCCAGCAGTCCGGGACAGGGAAGAGAAAAACTGTTTTTT.

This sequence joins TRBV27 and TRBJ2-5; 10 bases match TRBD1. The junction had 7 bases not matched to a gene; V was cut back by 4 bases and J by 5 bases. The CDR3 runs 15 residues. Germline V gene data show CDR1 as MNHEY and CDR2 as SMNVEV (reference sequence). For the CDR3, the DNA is TGTGCCAGCAGTTCCGCCGGGACAGGGGATGAGACCCAGTACTTC. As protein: CASSSAGTGDETQYF.

For the CDR3, the DNA is TGCGCCAGCAGCCAAGAGGCTAGCGGGCGGGCTGTTACGCAGTATTTT. Its translation: CASSQEASGRAVTQYF. V is TRBV4-3 and J is TRBJ2-3; 8 nucleotides match TRBD2. Trimming took 0 bases from V and 8 from J; bases not matched to a gene: 10. CDR1 is LGHNA, CDR2 YSLEER, per germline. The CDR3 runs 16 residues.

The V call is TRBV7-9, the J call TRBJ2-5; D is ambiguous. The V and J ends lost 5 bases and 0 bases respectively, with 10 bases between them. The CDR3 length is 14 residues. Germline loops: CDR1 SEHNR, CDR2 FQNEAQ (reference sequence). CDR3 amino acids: CASSPPGNQETQYF. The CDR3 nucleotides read TGTGCCAGCAGCCCCCCCGGTAACCAAGAGACCCAGTACTTC.

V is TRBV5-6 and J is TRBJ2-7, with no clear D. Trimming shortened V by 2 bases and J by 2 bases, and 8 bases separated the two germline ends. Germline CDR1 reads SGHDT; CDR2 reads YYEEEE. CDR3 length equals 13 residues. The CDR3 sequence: CASSFGRPYEQYF. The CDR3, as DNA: TGTGCCAGCAGCTTCGGCAGGCCCTACGAGCAGTACTTC.

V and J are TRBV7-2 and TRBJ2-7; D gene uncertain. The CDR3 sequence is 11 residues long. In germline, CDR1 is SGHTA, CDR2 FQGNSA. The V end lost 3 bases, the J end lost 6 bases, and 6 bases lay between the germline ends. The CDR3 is CASSFSAEQYF. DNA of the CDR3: TGTGCCAGCAGCTTCTCCGCCGAGCAGTACTTC.

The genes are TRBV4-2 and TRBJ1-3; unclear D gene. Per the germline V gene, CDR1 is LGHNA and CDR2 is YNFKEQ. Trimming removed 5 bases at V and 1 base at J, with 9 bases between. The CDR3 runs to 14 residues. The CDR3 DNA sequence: TGTGCCAGCAGCTCTTCCCTATCTGGAAACACCATATATTTT. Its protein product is CASSSSLSGNTIYF.

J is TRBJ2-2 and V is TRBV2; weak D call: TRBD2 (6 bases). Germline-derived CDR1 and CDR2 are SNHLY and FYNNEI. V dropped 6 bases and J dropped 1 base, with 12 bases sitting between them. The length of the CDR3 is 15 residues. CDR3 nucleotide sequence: TGTGCCAGCAGGGAATCGCGGGGGAACACCGGGGAGCTGTTTTTT. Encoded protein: CASRESRGNTGELFF.